The TCR beta chain described here comes from a study of vaccination and CD4 T cells after COVID-19. Study-level information: Stimulation of the cells used overlapping spike peptide pools from SARS-CoV-2 and from the common cold coronaviruses HCoV-NL63, HCoV-OC43 and HCoV-229E. Findings of the study overall: Median SARS-CoV-2-reactive clonotype numbers went from around 19 to 38; this increase was not significant.

The Oncomine TCR Beta short-read assay was what sequenced the DNA obtained from cultured CD4+ T cells. TCRdb reprocessed the PCR reads with MiXCR, giving one entry per CDR3 protein. The sample lists about 13,000 distinct CDR3 sequences, 25% to 30% occurring once. Treatment reported: roughly 10-day PBMC culture with coronavirus spike peptide pools or control peptides (ViraFEST assay). IL-2 at about 9.3 IU/ml and peptide pools at 10 ug/ml were added to PBMCs cultured at roughly 2 million per well. Germline V gene data show CDR1 as MNHEY and CDR2 as SVGAGI. CDR3 length: 13 amino acids. Trimming left V 2 bases short and J 6 bases short, with 8 bases between. For this clonotype: The antigen is undetermined.

The J gene is TRBJ1-5, the V gene TRBV6-5; D is unresolved. Sequencing input: CD4+ T cells from blood, cultured in vitro. This receptor was obtained from a human donor who had recovered from COVID-19. CDR3 coding DNA: TGTGCCAGCAGTTACGAGTGGTTTCAGCCCCAGCATTTT. Protein sequence: CASSYEWFQPQHF.